The 20 T cell receptor beta chains below all came from one sample that was sequenced in a study of breast tumors, draining lymph nodes, adjacent tissues. MiXCR, run by TCRdb on the multiplex PCR reads, gives a single entry per CDR3 protein. The table records about 100,000 distinct CDR3 sequences, roughly 20% of them present only once. Breast cancer patients provided tissue from their axillary draining lymph nodes. Input material: axillary lymph node tissue. These receptors were taken from a female donor with breast cancer. Some clones in this sample may be carry-over from other donors' samples.

This clonotype was observed at least ten times. The rearrangement uses TRBV6-5 and TRBJ1-2; possibly TRBD1 for D (5 bases). Trimming cost V 2 bases and J 4 bases, with 8 bases left between them. The CDR3 runs 13 residues. Germline V gene data show CDR1 as MNHEY and CDR2 as SVGAGI. Here the CDR3 reads CASSYVQGYGYTF. In nucleotides, the CDR3 is TGTGCCAGCAGTTACGTGCAGGGCTATGGCTACACCTTC.

The CDR3 spells CASSFAGGRNTEAFF. DNA for the CDR3: TGCGCCAGCAGCTTCGCAGGGGGAAGAAACACTGAAGCTTTCTTT. The V gene is TRBV5-1, the J gene TRBJ1-1, with TRBD1 matching 7 bases. CDR1 and CDR2 from the germline V gene are SGHRS and YFSETQ. This CDR3 is built from 15 residues. After removal of 2 bases from V and 2 bases from J, the junction contained 6 bases not matched to a gene.

This clonotype showed up many times. The V gene is TRBV12-3 or TRBV12-4, the J gene TRBJ2-1; 8 bases map to TRBD2. This CDR3 region has 16 residues. V shed 4 bases, J shed 5 bases, and the junction held 10 bases outside the gene matches. In DNA form, the CDR3 reads TGTGCCAGCAGTTACTCTCGGGAGGGCCACCACAATGAGCAGTTCTTC. Translation gives CASSYSREGHHNEQFF.

This clonotype was seen ten or more times. The chain is built from TRBV12-3 or TRBV12-4 and TRBJ1-2; 10 positions match TRBD1. Trimming took 1 base from V and 2 from J; bases not matched to a gene: 1. The CDR3 has 15 residues. The CDR3, as DNA: TGTGCCAGCAGTTTAGAGGGACAGGGGAACTATGGCTACACCTTC. Translation gives CASSLEGQGNYGYTF.

This chain uses TRBV7-9 with TRBJ1-1; D ambiguous. Germline V gene sequence: CDR1 SEHNR, CDR2 FQNEAQ (reference sequence). This CDR3 has 15 amino acids. V was cut by 1 base and J by 10 bases, with 19 bases left in between. The DNA for the CDR3 is TGTGCCAGCAGCTTAGTCGCGGGGTCAAGCGTGTCAGCTTTCTTT. As protein: CASSLVAGSSVSAFF.

The V call is TRBV6-5, the J call TRBJ1-1; D gene unclear. Germline V lookup: CDR1 MNHEY, CDR2 SVGAGI. The CDR3 contains 12 residues. Trimming stripped 2 bases from V and 11 bases from J, with 12 bases between. CDR3 DNA sequence: TGTGCCAGCAGTTACAGTACGCCTGGGGCTTTCTTT. Encoded protein: CASSYSTPGAFF.

There are a few counts of this clonotype. It may be a read error: a sequence one base away is much more abundant. The chain links TRBV7-9 to TRBJ1-3, with TRBD1 matching 7 bases. Per the germline V gene, CDR1 is SEHNR and CDR2 is FQNEAQ (reference sequence). Unmatched junction bases numbered 10, after V lost 6 bases and J lost 8 bases. The CDR3 covers 14 residues. The CDR3 DNA reads TGTGCCAGCAGACGACAGGGTTTAGGAGACACCATATATTTT. It encodes CASRRQGLGDTIYF.

This clonotype was seen repeatedly, ten times or more. The V call is TRBV6-5, the J call TRBJ1-2; D is ambiguous. Between the trimmed V and J ends, which lost 6 bases and 3 bases, there was a span of 11 bases. CDR1 MNHEY and CDR2 SVGAGI come from the germline V gene. The CDR3 totals 13 residues. The CDR3 loop reads CASSRNTDYGYTF. Written as DNA, the CDR3 is TGTGCCAGCAGCCGTAACACTGACTATGGCTACACCTTC.

This clonotype was seen once. The chain uses TRBV9 and TRBJ2-7, with TRBD2 matching over 9 bases. This CDR3 spans 16 amino acids. The trim removed 0 bases at V and 3 bases at J, leaving 7 bases unmatched. Per the germline V gene, CDR1 is SGDLS and CDR2 is YYNGEE. CDR3 amino acids: CASSVGASGTNYEQYF. The DNA for the CDR3 is TGTGCCAGCAGCGTAGGGGCTAGCGGGACCAACTACGAGCAGTACTTC. The complete variable domain, with remaining parts taken from reference TRBV9 and TRBJ2-7, reads DSGVTQTPKHLITATGQRVTLRCSPRSGDLSVYWYQQSLDQGLQFLIQYYNGEERAKGNILERFSAQQFPDLHSELNLSSLELGDSALYFCASSVGASGTNYEQYFGPGTRLTVT.

This clonotype was counted many times. The chain joins TRBV24-1 to TRBJ2-3, with TRBD1 matching 8 bases. The CDR3 has 16 residues. Trimming took 9 bases from V and 1 from J; bases not matched to a gene: 11. Germline V CDR1 and CDR2: KGHDR, SFDVKD. In DNA, the CDR3 is TGTGCCACCCGAGCTTCAGGGGGCGCGGGCACAGATACGCAGTATTTT. This sequence encodes CATRASGGAGTDTQYF.

This clonotype was seen many times. This chain links TRBV4-1 with TRBJ2-5; D is possibly TRBD1 (5 bases). This CDR3 comprises 13 residues. CDR1 and CDR2 from the germline V gene are MGHRA and YSYEKL. V was cut by 1 base and J by 5 bases, with 8 bases left in between. For the CDR3, the DNA is TGCGCCAGCAGCCAAGGCAGGGTGGAGACCCAGTACTTC. This translates into CASSQGRVETQYF.

Details on this clonotype: It may be a read error: a sequence one base away is much more abundant. The V and J genes are TRBV5-1 and TRBJ2-5; a weak D match, TRBD1 (5 bases). CDR1 and CDR2 (germline): SGHRS, YFSETQ. Trimming cost V 1 base and J 3 bases, with 13 bases left between them. CDR3 size: 15 residues. The DNA of the CDR3 is TGCGCCAGCAGCTTGATAGTGGGGCGGAAAGAGACCCAGTACTTC. As protein: CASSLIVGRKETQYF.

V usage is TRBV4-1 and J usage is TRBJ2-7; TRBD2 aligns across 8 bases. J lost 3 bases, V lost 1 base, and 5 bases had no gene match. The CDR3 is 15 amino acids. Germline lookup yields CDR1 MGHRA and CDR2 YSYEKL. The CDR3 region is CASSQADAGGYEQYF. In nucleotides, the CDR3 is TGCGCCAGCAGCCAAGCAGACGCGGGGGGCTACGAGCAGTACTTC.

In regard to this clonotype: A read error may explain this, as a much larger clone is one base away. The gene calls are TRBV5-1 and TRBJ1-5; TRBD1 agrees at 8 bases. The CDR3 contains 14 residues. The ends lost 4 bases at V and 6 bases at J; junction bases unmatched: 6. CDR1 is SGHRS, CDR2 YFSETQ, per germline. The CDR3 DNA reads as TGCGCCAGCAGCCCCGGACAGGGTACTCAGCCCCAGCATTTT. The encoded protein is CASSPGQGTQPQHF.

V and J are TRBV10-1 and TRBJ2-7; 10 nucleotides align to TRBD1. The CDR3 is made up of 15 amino acids. Germline CDR1 reads WNHNN; CDR2 reads SYGVQD (reference sequence). Trimming took 3 bases from V and 3 from J; bases not matched to a gene: 5. The CDR3 reads CASSDPRTGGYEQYF. The CDR3 DNA reads as TGCGCCAGCAGTGACCCTCGGACAGGGGGCTACGAGCAGTACTTC.

This clonotype was observed many times. This chain joins TRBV5-4 and TRBJ2-1; 7 nucleotides line up with TRBD2. This CDR3 contains 15 residues. Losses at the gene ends were 4 bases for V and 7 bases for J; bases not matched to a gene: 11. CDR1 and CDR2 from the germline V gene are SGHNT and YYREEE (reference sequence). The CDR3 spells CASSTSGGSGNEQFF. The CDR3 DNA is TGTGCCAGCAGCACCAGCGGCGGGAGCGGTAATGAGCAGTTCTTC.

DNA of the CDR3: TGCAGTGCTAGAGAAACGGACAGGGGGTACGAGCAGTACTTC. Amino acid sequence: CSARETDRGYEQYF. The chain links TRBV20-1 to TRBJ2-7, with 10 bases aligning to TRBD1. With V trimmed by 0 bases and J by 4 bases, 3 bases remained unmatched. The CDR3 is 14 residues long. Germline V CDR1 and CDR2: DFQATT, SNEGSKA (reference sequence).

The sample holds many counts of this clonotype. This chain links TRBV10-3 with TRBJ1-5, with 7 bases matching TRBD1. CDR3 length equals 12 residues. The trim removed 8 bases at V and 3 bases at J, leaving 1 base unmatched. CDR1 is ENHRY, CDR2 SYGVKD, per germline. The CDR3 bases are TGTGCCATCGGGACAGTCAATCAGCCCCAGCATTTT. Its protein product is CAIGTVNQPQHF.

This clonotype has at least ten counts. The CDR3 is CATSDSTYNEQFF. CDR3 nucleotides: TGTGCCACCAGTGATTCTACTTACAATGAGCAGTTCTTC. The chain joins TRBV24-1 to TRBJ2-1, with D hard to call. Germline loops: CDR1 KGHDR, CDR2 SFDVKD. V dropped 2 bases and J dropped 4 bases, with 5 bases sitting between them. The CDR3 totals 13 residues.

This clonotype has at least ten counts. CDR3 residues: CASSYSRAAFGNTIYF. In nucleotides, the CDR3 is TGTGCCAGCAGTTACTCGAGGGCAGCCTTTGGAAACACCATATATTTT. This chain connects TRBV6-7 to TRBJ1-3; D is unclear. TRBV6-7 is treated as an ORF (open reading frame) with a function not yet certain. The CDR3 runs 16 residues. Trimming took off 0 bases at V and 3 bases at J, with 12 bases between the two ends.